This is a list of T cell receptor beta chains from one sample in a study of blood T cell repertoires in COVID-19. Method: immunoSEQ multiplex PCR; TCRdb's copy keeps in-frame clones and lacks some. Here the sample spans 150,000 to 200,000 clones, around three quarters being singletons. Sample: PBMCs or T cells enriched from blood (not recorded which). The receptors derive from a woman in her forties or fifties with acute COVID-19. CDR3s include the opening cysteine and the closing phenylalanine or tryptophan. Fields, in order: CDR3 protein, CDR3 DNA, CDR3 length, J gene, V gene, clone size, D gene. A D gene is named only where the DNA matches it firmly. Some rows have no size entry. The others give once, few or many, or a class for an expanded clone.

CASSLRQGNQPQHF,TGTGCCAGCAGTCTCCGACAGGGAAATCAGCCCCAGCATTTT,14,TRBJ1-5,TRBV28,few,TRBD1
CASSPQGVGEKLFF,TGTGCCAGCTCACCACAGGGGGTGGGCGAAAAACTGTTTTTT,14,TRBJ1-4,TRBV18,few,-
CATSDTLKTGGRAGELFF,TGTGCCACCAGTGATACCCTCAAAACAGGGGGCCGCGCCGGGGAGCTGTTTTTT,18,TRBJ2-2,TRBV24-1,-,TRBD1
CASSPLGQGYGYTF,TGTGCCAGCAGCCCCCTGGGCCAGGGTTATGGCTACACCTTC,14,TRBJ1-2,TRBV11-2,once,-
CSVGLQGRTNEKLFF,TGCAGCGTTGGGCTACAGGGGAGAACTAATGAAAAACTGTTTTTT,15,TRBJ1-4,TRBV29-1,-,TRBD1
CSVTWGGQDGYSNQPQHF,TGCAGCGTAACCTGGGGCGGACAGGATGGGTATAGCAATCAGCCCCAGCATTTT,18,TRBJ1-5,TRBV29-1,-,TRBD1
CASSLQRGGLETQYF,TGTGCCAGCAGCTTACAGCGGGGGGGCCTGGAGACCCAGTACTTC,15,TRBJ2-5,TRBV7-9,-,TRBD2
CASSAGGYNEKLFF,TGTGCCAGCAGTGCGGGAGGGTATAATGAAAAACTGTTTTTT,14,TRBJ1-4,TRBV2,-,-
CASRTTELNTEAFF,TGTGCCAGCAGGACGACAGAGCTGAACACTGAAGCTTTCTTT,14,TRBJ1-1,TRBV2,-,-
CASSRRDMNTEAFF,TGTGCCAGCAGCCGCCGGGATATGAACACTGAAGCTTTCTTT,14,TRBJ1-1,TRBV6-5,few,-
CASSHETGTRANNEQFF,TGTGCCAGCAGCCACGAAACCGGGACTAGAGCCAACAATGAGCAGTTCTTC,17,TRBJ2-1,TRBV7-2,few,TRBD2
CASSATGGGAGNTIYF,TGTGCCAGCAGCGCGACCGGCGGAGGAGCTGGAAACACCATATATTTT,16,TRBJ1-3,TRBV9,few,-
CATQKDRGTPSNQPQHF,TGTGCCACCCAGAAGGACAGGGGCACCCCTAGCAATCAGCCCCAGCATTTT,17,TRBJ1-5,TRBV19,-,TRBD1
CASSVGLQANTEAFF,TGTGCCAGCAGCGTAGGGTTACAGGCGAACACTGAAGCTTTCTTT,15,TRBJ1-1,TRBV9,-,-
CASSPPTGTYNEQFF,TGTGCCAGCAGCCCTCCCACGGGGACCTACAATGAGCAGTTCTTC,15,TRBJ2-1,TRBV3-1/TRBV3-2,-,-
CASSLAQEQPQHF,TGTGCCAGCAGCTTAGCGCAGGAACAGCCCCAGCATTTT,13,TRBJ1-5,TRBV7-9,-,-
CASSLNYGYTF,TGTGCCAGCAGCTTAAACTATGGCTACACCTTC,11,TRBJ1-2,TRBV9,-,-
CASSQNTGTSTNLEQFF,TGTGCCAGCAGCCAAAATACCGGGACTAGCACTAATCTTGAGCAGTTCTTC,17,TRBJ2-1,TRBV3-1/TRBV3-2,-,TRBD2
CASRDSNQPQHF,TGTGCCAGCAGGGACAGTAATCAGCCCCAGCATTTT,12,TRBJ1-5,TRBV28,-,-